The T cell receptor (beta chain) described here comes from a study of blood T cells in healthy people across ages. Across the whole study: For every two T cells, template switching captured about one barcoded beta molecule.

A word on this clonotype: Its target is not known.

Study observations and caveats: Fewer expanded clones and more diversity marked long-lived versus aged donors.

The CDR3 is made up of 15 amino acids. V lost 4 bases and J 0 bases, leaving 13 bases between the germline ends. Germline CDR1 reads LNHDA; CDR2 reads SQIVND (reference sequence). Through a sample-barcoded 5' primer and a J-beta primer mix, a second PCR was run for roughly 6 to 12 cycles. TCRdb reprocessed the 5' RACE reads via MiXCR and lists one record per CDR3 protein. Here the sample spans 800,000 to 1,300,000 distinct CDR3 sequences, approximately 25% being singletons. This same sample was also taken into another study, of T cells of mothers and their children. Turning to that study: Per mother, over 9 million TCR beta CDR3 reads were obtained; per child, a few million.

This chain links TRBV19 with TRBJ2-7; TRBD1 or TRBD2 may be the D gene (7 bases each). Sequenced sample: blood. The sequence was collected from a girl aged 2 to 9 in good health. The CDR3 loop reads CASSNPGGASYEQYF. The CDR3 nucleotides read TGTGCCAGTAGTAACCCAGGGGGGGCCTCCTACGAGCAGTACTTC.